Shown below are 27 T cell receptor beta chains from a single sample sequenced in a study of blood T cell repertoires in COVID-19. Method: immunoSEQ multiplex PCR; TCRdb's copy keeps in-frame clones and lacks some. The sample yields about 230,000 clones, approximately 82% seen once. Sequenced: peripheral blood. The receptors derive from a woman between 65 and 79 years old with active or convalescent COVID-19.

As to this clone: The sample has other DNA sequences that encode this CDR3 too. The chain couples TRBV5-1 to TRBJ2-7, with D tentatively TRBD1 (6 bases). Germline CDR1 reads SGHRS; CDR2 reads YFSETQ. This CDR3 comprises 13 residues. V shed 3 bases and J shed 2 bases, with 9 bases lying between them. This CDR3 is CASSWDKAYEQYF. The CDR3 DNA is TGCGCCAGCAGCTGGGACAAGGCCTACGAGCAGTACTTC.

The chain is built from TRBV30 and TRBJ1-2; D not resolved. The CDR3 length is 11 residues. Germline CDR1 and CDR2: GTSNPN and SVGIG (reference sequence). V shed 4 bases and J shed 4 bases, with 7 bases lying between them. The CDR3 coding sequence is TGTGCCTGGACCGCGAGCTATGGCTACACCTTC. Protein: CAWTASYGYTF.

The genes are TRBV3-1 (or the pseudogene TRBV3-2) and TRBJ2-7; D may be TRBD2 (6 bases). Germline V gene lookup returns CDR1 LGHDT and CDR2 YNNKEL (reference sequence). The CDR3 is made up of 16 amino acids. The germline V and J ends were trimmed by 1 base and 3 bases, with 16 bases remaining between them. CDR3 amino acids: CASSQGGRTGVYEQYF. The CDR3 DNA sequence: TGTGCCAGCAGCCAAGGGGGCAGGACGGGAGTCTACGAGCAGTACTTC.

J is TRBJ1-2 and V is TRBV19, with a weak D call TRBD1 (6 bases). V was shortened by 5 bases and J by 5 bases, with 18 bases between the two germline ends. CDR1 and CDR2 from the germline V gene are LNHDA and SQIVND (reference sequence). CDR3 size: 15 residues. CDR3 protein: CASSPTKARGYGYTF. The CDR3 coding sequence is TGTGCCAGTAGTCCTACAAAGGCGAGGGGGTATGGCTACACCTTC. Looking up the rest from reference TRBV19 and TRBJ1-2 gives the full variable domain: DGGITQSPKYLFRKEGQNVTLSCEQNLNHDAMYWYRQDPGQGLRLIYYSQIVNDFQKGDIAEGYSVSREKKESFPLTVTSAQKNPTAFYLCASSPTKARGYGYTFGSGTRLTVV.

This sequence joins TRBV2 and TRBJ1-1; 8 bases align to TRBD1. CDR3 size: 13 residues. V trimming: 6 bases; J trimming: 4 bases; junction bases outside the gene matches: 4. Germline CDR1 and CDR2: SNHLY and FYNNEI. The CDR3 loop reads CASSVGTGTEAFF. The CDR3 DNA sequence: TGTGCCAGCAGCGTCGGGACAGGCACTGAAGCTTTCTTT.

The chain employs TRBV5-1 and TRBJ2-1, with 14 bases identical to TRBD2. The V segment lost 4 bases and the J segment 6 bases; nucleotides outside the gene matches: 3. The CDR3 contains 15 residues. CDR1 SGHRS and CDR2 YFSETQ come from the germline V gene. CDR3 in DNA: TGCGCCAGCAGCCGCGGACTAGCGGGAGGCAATGAGCAGTTCTTC. It is translated as CASSRGLAGGNEQFF.

The chain employs TRBV5-1 and TRBJ1-4, with TRBD1 matching over 7 bases. Germline V lookup: CDR1 SGHRS, CDR2 YFSETQ. The junction had 4 bases not matched to a gene; V was cut back by 0 bases and J by 5 bases. The CDR3 covers 15 residues. The CDR3 sequence is CASSLALDRNEKLFF. CDR3 sequence (DNA): TGCGCCAGCAGCTTGGCCTTGGACAGGAATGAAAAACTGTTTTTT.

This clone was counted a few times. The rearrangement uses TRBV11-2 and TRBJ1-5; weak D call: TRBD1 (5 bases). Per the germline V gene, CDR1 is SGHAT and CDR2 is FQNNGV. The CDR3 contains 14 residues. Between the trimmed V and J ends, which lost 1 base and 4 bases, there was a span of 8 bases. The CDR3 DNA reads as TGTGCCAGCAGCTTAGGGGCAGGGAATCAGCCCCAGCATTTT. Residues: CASSLGAGNQPQHF.

The sample holds one count of this clone. The V gene is TRBV18, the J gene TRBJ1-2; TRBD1 matches 11 bases. In germline, CDR1 is KGHSH, CDR2 LQKENI. The CDR3 spans 15 residues. With 4 bases clipped from V and 6 bases from J, the junction kept 7 bases outside the gene matches. The CDR3 nucleotides are TGTGCCAGCTCACGTACCCCGGGACAGGGGGATGGCTACACCTTC. As protein: CASSRTPGQGDGYTF.

This clone showed up just once. The CDR3 DNA reads TGTGCCAGCAGTTCCAGGGGCGGCTTCTCTGGAAACACCATATATTTT. It specifies CASSSRGGFSGNTIYF. The V and J genes are TRBV6-6 and TRBJ1-3; D might be TRBD1 (6 bases). Trimming cost V 4 bases and J 0 bases, with 13 bases left between them. Germline assignment: CDR1 MNHNY and CDR2 SVGAGI (reference sequence). The CDR3 consists of 16 residues.

V is TRBV24-1 and J is TRBJ1-2; D is unclear. Looked up from germline, CDR1 is KGHDR and CDR2 is SFDVKD. Trimming cost V 2 bases and J 3 bases, with 3 bases left between them. This CDR3 has 12 residues. DNA for the CDR3: TGTGCCACCAGTGATTCCGACTATGGCTACACCTTC. Its protein product is CATSDSDYGYTF.

A few counts support this clone. The J gene is TRBJ1-1, the V gene TRBV5-6; D not resolved. CDR1 is SGHDT and CDR2 is YYEEEE in the germline V gene. V was clipped by 3 bases and J by 5 bases, with 11 bases between them. CDR3 size: 13 residues. DNA for the CDR3: TGTGCCAGCAGCTGGCAACCGGGGACTGAAGCTTTCTTT. Protein sequence: CASSWQPGTEAFF.

This rearrangement joins TRBV12-3 or TRBV12-4 to TRBJ1-2, with 11 bases that match TRBD1. CDR3 length equals 13 residues. V lost 7 bases and J lost 8; bases outside the gene matches: 6. The CDR3 bases are TGTGCCAGCACCCGGACAGGGGGCTTAGGCTACACCTTC. Translation: CASTRTGGLGYTF.

The chain is built from TRBV3-1 (or the pseudogene TRBV3-2) and TRBJ2-6; D may be TRBD2 (5 bases). CDR1 and CDR2 (germline): LGHDT, YNNKEL (reference sequence). Deletions cut 1 base from V and 3 bases from J, with 7 bases between. The CDR3 spans 15 residues. The CDR3 sequence: CASSQGAGGANVLTF. CDR3 in DNA: TGTGCCAGCAGCCAAGGGGCGGGTGGGGCCAACGTCCTGACTTTC.

This clone has just a few counts. The rearrangement joins TRBV30 to TRBJ1-6, with 8 bases matching TRBD1. There are 14 residues in the CDR3. CDR1 and CDR2 from the germline V gene are GTSNPN and SVGIG (reference sequence). Trimming at V came to 7 bases and at J to 1 base, leaving 3 bases not matched to a gene. The CDR3 DNA reads as TGTGCCTTCCGACAGGGGTCCTATAATTCACCCCTCCACTTT. Translated: CAFRQGSYNSPLHF.

This clone has only one observation. The genes are TRBV14 and TRBJ1-2, with 9 bases aligning to TRBD1. Trimming removed 1 base from V and 2 bases from J; junction bases left unmatched: 8. This CDR3 is 17 amino acids long. The germline CDR1 and CDR2 sequences are SGHDN and FVKESK. The CDR3 DNA reads TGTGCCAGCAGCCAAGGTATAGGACAGGGGCCAAACTATGGCTACACCTTC. This codes for CASSQGIGQGPNYGYTF.

This clone was observed a few times. DNA for the CDR3: TGTGCCATCAGCCTTGGACAGGACCCCGGTGAGCAGTACTTC. Translated: CAISLGQDPGEQYF. V usage is TRBV10-3 and J usage is TRBJ2-7; 7 bases line up with TRBD1. Trimming removed 6 bases from V and 7 bases from J; junction bases left unmatched: 12. CDR3 length equals 14 residues. Germline CDR1 reads ENHRY; CDR2 reads SYGVKD.

This chain uses TRBV30 with TRBJ1-4; possibly TRBD1 for D (6 bases). V was trimmed by 0 bases and J by 1 base, leaving 6 bases between them. From germline, CDR1 is GTSNPN and CDR2 SVGIG (reference sequence). The CDR3 sequence is 14 residues long. The CDR3, as DNA: TGTGCCTGGAGTGTACAGGGAACTAATGAAAAACTGTTTTTT. As protein: CAWSVQGTNEKLFF. Looking up the rest from reference TRBV30 and TRBJ1-4 gives the full variable domain: SQTIHQWPATLVQPVGSPLSLECTVEGTSNPNLYWYRQAAGRGLQLLFYSVGIGQISSEVPQNLSASRPQDRQFILSSKKLLLSDSGFYLCAWSVQGTNEKLFFGSGTQLSVL.

This chain uses TRBV2 with TRBJ2-1; the match to TRBD2 covers 9 bases. The germline CDR1 and CDR2 sequences are SNHLY and FYNNEI. The CDR3 runs to 15 residues. Losses at the gene ends were 9 bases for V and 1 base for J; bases not matched to a gene: 7. CDR3 amino acids: CASGELAGSYNEQFF. The CDR3 DNA is TGTGCCAGTGGGGAACTAGCGGGTTCCTACAATGAGCAGTTCTTC.

The chain employs TRBV19 and TRBJ1-2; D uncertain. This CDR3 is built from 15 residues. Between the trimmed V and J ends, which lost 5 bases and 4 bases, there was a span of 17 bases. The germline V gene has CDR1 LNHDA and CDR2 SQIVND (reference sequence). The CDR3 region is CASSPNEKAGYGYTF. CDR3 in DNA: TGTGCCAGTAGTCCCAATGAGAAGGCAGGCTATGGCTACACCTTC. Supplemented by reference TRBV19 and TRBJ1-2, the full variable domain reads DGGITQSPKYLFRKEGQNVTLSCEQNLNHDAMYWYRQDPGQGLRLIYYSQIVNDFQKGDIAEGYSVSREKKESFPLTVTSAQKNPTAFYLCASSPNEKAGYGYTFGSGTRLTVV.

The V gene is TRBV7-8, the J gene TRBJ1-1; a weak D match, TRBD1 (6 bases). CDR1 is SGHVS and CDR2 is FQNEAQ in the germline V gene. CDR3 length: 13 amino acids. Between the trimmed V and J ends, which lost 4 bases and 6 bases, there was a span of 12 bases. The CDR3 is CASSSDPGAEAFF. Here the CDR3 DNA reads TGTGCCAGCAGCTCCGACCCAGGGGCTGAAGCTTTCTTT.

Comment on this clone: The sample carries other DNA sequences with the same CDR3. The CDR3 sequence is CASSLAGGADTQYF. In DNA form, the CDR3 reads TGTGCCAGCAGCCTCGCGGGGGGCGCAGATACGCAGTATTTT. The chain joins TRBV7-9 to TRBJ2-3, with TRBD2 identical over 8 bases. Trimming removed 5 bases from V and 4 bases from J; junction bases left unmatched: 5. The CDR3 sequence is 14 residues long. In germline, CDR1 is SEHNR, CDR2 FQNEAQ (reference sequence).

In regard to this clone: Other DNA sequences in the sample encode the same CDR3. The chain recombines TRBV4-1 with TRBJ1-4; 9 bases align to TRBD1. Losses at the gene ends were 2 bases for V and 7 bases for J; bases not matched to a gene: 5. The CDR3 runs to 15 residues. Germline CDR1 and CDR2: MGHRA and YSYEKL. In DNA, the CDR3 is TGCGCCAGCAGCCAACGGGACAGGGCTGCTGAAAAACTGTTTTTT. It is translated as CASSQRDRAAEKLFF.

V gene TRBV28 combines with J gene TRBJ1-1; D perhaps matches TRBD1 (6 bases). The CDR3 covers 14 residues. The V end was cut by 6 bases, the J end by 7 bases, with 18 bases between. The germline V gene has CDR1 MDHEN and CDR2 SYDVKM. The CDR3 DNA follows: TGTGCCAGCAGCCCGCCCCTCAGGGGTGGTGAAGCTTTCTTT. This gives the protein CASSPPLRGGEAFF. Full variable domain (remainder filled in from reference TRBV28 and TRBJ1-1): DVKVTQSSRYLVKRTGEKVFLECVQDMDHENMFWYRQDPGLGLRLIYFSYDVKMKEKGDIPEGYSVSREKKERFSLILESASTNQTSMYLCASSPPLRGGEAFFGQGTRLTVV.

The chain has TRBV12-3 or TRBV12-4 and TRBJ2-7; D perhaps matches TRBD1 (5 bases). Trimming removed 4 bases at V and 11 bases at J, with 15 bases between. The CDR3 extends over 12 amino acids. The chain's CDR3 is CASSSQGYREYF. CDR3 DNA sequence: TGTGCCAGCAGTTCCCAGGGCTACAGAGAGTACTTC.

This chain links TRBV7-9 with TRBJ2-1; 8 bases are shared with TRBD1. J gave up 3 bases and V 11 bases, and 6 bases lay outside the gene matches. CDR1 SEHNR and CDR2 FQNEAQ come from the germline V gene (reference sequence). This CDR3 spans 13 amino acids. The CDR3 loop reads CAGQGIRYNEQFF. CDR3 in DNA: TGTGCCGGACAGGGTATTCGCTACAATGAGCAGTTCTTC.

The gene calls are TRBV10-3 and TRBJ2-1, with 8 bases matching TRBD2. J was trimmed by 3 bases and V by 3 bases; bases with no gene match: 7. Germline assignment: CDR1 ENHRY and CDR2 SYGVKD. This CDR3 spans 16 amino acids. This CDR3 reads CAISDGRSGSYNEQFF. CDR3 DNA: TGTGCCATCAGTGACGGCAGGAGCGGGAGCTACAATGAGCAGTTCTTC.